This T cell receptor (beta chain) was sequenced in a study of beta chain features in type 1 diabetes. Only a few counts were recorded for this clone. Its antigen is undetermined. cDNA synthesis used the whole RNA isolate, giving expressed TCRB sequences. Sequencing of naive, central memory and regulatory T cell samples gave an average of around 3.5 million reads. Generated by immunoSEQ multiplex PCR, the TCRdb table keeps only in-frame clones and is missing some. The sample lists 310,000 or so clones, approximately 11% occurring once. Study observations and caveats: For type 1 diabetes patients, VDJ junctions showed fewer insertions and more deletions. High TCR expression in some cells could lead to their over-representation in cDNA sequencing.

The CDR3 contains 17 residues. Trimming at V came to 5 bases and at J to 1 base, leaving 11 bases not matched to a gene. The germline V gene encodes CDR1 MNHEY and CDR2 SMNVEV (reference sequence). The sample was naive CD4+ T cells from blood. This receptor was obtained from a woman younger than 45 in good health. This chain joins TRBV27 and TRBJ2-7; TRBD2 aligns across 10 bases. The CDR3 loop reads CASSPMPSGSRSYEQYF. DNA of the CDR3: TGTGCCAGCAGTCCGATGCCTAGCGGGAGCCGGTCCTACGAGCAGTACTTC.